The sequence of this T cell receptor (beta chain) was determined in a study of cytomegalovirus exposure and HLA in healthy donors. Turning to the study itself: Earlier, roughly 120 million unique TCR beta sequences were recovered from around 180 million T cells by an analysis. Study findings and constraints: A later analysis showed that HLA-associated TCR beta chains had undergone more clonal expansion than equally common others. A later analysis linked a missense DCLRE1C variant to TCR beta V- and J-gene trimming. Later on, an analysis found that several of the most significant clusters appeared to be linked to common viral pathogens, which included parvovirus B19.

V trimming: 3 bases; J trimming: 2 bases; junction bases outside the gene matches: 6. The CDR3 has 17 residues. CDR1 is LGHNA, CDR2 YSLEER, per germline. Primers included in the PCR were 60 Vbeta and 13 Jbeta primers. Repertoires were generated with immunoSEQ multiplex PCR, while TCRdb's copy carries only in-frame clones and drops some. The sample lists around 140,000 clones, approximately 73% occurring once. This clone was counted once. Antigen: not known. The clonotype comes from a woman between 18 and 29 years old in good health and CMV-seronegative. Source material: PBMCs. V is TRBV4-3 and J is TRBJ2-2; 10 bases match TRBD2. The DNA for the CDR3 is TGCGCCAGCAGCCAGGGGCTAGCGGGAGTTAACACCGGGGAGCTGTTTTTT. Translated, it gives CASSQGLAGVNTGELFF.